Presented here are 18 T cell receptor beta chains from one specimen sequenced in a study of blood T cell repertoires in COVID-19. TCRdb's copy holds only in-frame clones and misses some; the assay was immunoSEQ multiplex PCR. The profile shows just under 350,000 clones, about 90% of them singletons. The sample comprised peripheral blood. The receptors here all came from a woman aged 18 to 35 who had recovered from COVID-19.

The gene calls are TRBV19 and TRBJ1-3; D remains unclear. This CDR3 has 17 amino acids. CDR1 is LNHDA, CDR2 SQIVND, per germline (reference sequence). V was trimmed by 6 bases and J by 0 bases, leaving 18 bases between them. Here the CDR3 DNA reads TGTGCCAGTAGGATTGCAGCGGGCTTCTACTCTGGAAACACCATATATTTT. Translation: CASRIAAGFYSGNTIYF. The full variable domain, in which reference TRBV19 and TRBJ1-3 provide the parts outside the CDR3, is DGGITQSPKYLFRKEGQNVTLSCEQNLNHDAMYWYRQDPGQGLRLIYYSQIVNDFQKGDIAEGYSVSREKKESFPLTVTSAQKNPTAFYLCASRIAAGFYSGNTIYFGEGSWLTVV.

This sequence joins TRBV10-1 and TRBJ2-5; tentative D call: TRBD1 (5 bases). Germline V CDR1 and CDR2: WNHNN, SYGVQD (reference sequence). This CDR3 region has 14 residues. V lost 4 bases and J 3 bases, leaving 12 bases between the germline ends. This chain's CDR3 is CASSAGRVEETQYF. The CDR3 DNA sequence: TGCGCCAGCAGTGCCGGCAGGGTGGAAGAGACCCAGTACTTC.

This chain joins TRBV30 and TRBJ1-6, with 8 bases matching TRBD1. The CDR3 covers 15 residues. V trimming: 0 bases; J trimming: 7 bases; junction bases outside the gene matches: 5. Germline-derived CDR1 and CDR2 are GTSNPN and SVGIG (reference sequence). The CDR3 loop reads CAWSVRGRRNSPLHF. The CDR3 coding sequence is TGTGCCTGGAGTGTCAGGGGGCGCCGGAATTCACCCCTCCACTTT.

The chain employs TRBV7-6 and TRBJ2-3; 9 nucleotides agree with TRBD1. Germline values: CDR1 SGHVS, CDR2 FNYEAQ. V dropped 3 bases and J dropped 3; count of bases not matched to a gene: 7. This CDR3 region has 16 residues. DNA for the CDR3: TGTGCCAGCAGCTTGGGACCGGGACAGGGAACAGATACGCAGTATTTT. Its protein is CASSLGPGQGTDTQYF.

J is TRBJ2-1 and V is TRBV5-4; TRBD2 matches at 9 bases. Germline CDR1 and CDR2: SGHNT and YYREEE (reference sequence). The trim removed 4 bases at V and 6 bases at J, leaving 8 bases unmatched. The CDR3 spans 15 residues. Here the CDR3 DNA reads TGTGCCAGCAGCCGGAGACTAGCGGACCTCAATGAGCAGTTCTTC. Its translation is CASSRRLADLNEQFF. Complete variable domain (other parts from reference TRBV5-4 and TRBJ2-1): ETGVTQSPTHLIKTRGQQVTLRCSSQSGHNTVSWYQQALGQGPQFIFQYYREEENGRGNFPPRFSGLQFPNYSSELNVNALELDDSALYLCASSRRLADLNEQFFGPGTRLTVL.

The chain is built from TRBV21-1 and TRBJ2-4; the D call in the table, TRBD1, was not verified against the DNA. TRBV21-1 is flagged as a pseudogene. There are 15 residues in the CDR3. The CDR3 region is CASSEDRGRGPIQYF. Written as DNA, the CDR3 is TGTGCCAGCAGCGAGGACAGGGGCCGAGGTCCAATTCAGTACTTC.

The V call is TRBV12-3 or TRBV12-4, the J call TRBJ2-5, with 7 bases identical to TRBD1. V shed 5 bases, J shed 1 base, and the junction held 1 base outside the gene matches. The CDR3 sequence is 13 residues long. CDR3 protein: CASSHRGQETQYF. The CDR3 DNA reads TGTGCCAGCAGTCACAGGGGCCAAGAGACCCAGTACTTC.

This chain connects TRBV5-1 to TRBJ2-1; TRBD2 matches at 10 bases. The CDR3 consists of 16 residues. Losses at the gene ends were 5 bases for V and 4 bases for J; bases not matched to a gene: 9. The germline V gene encodes CDR1 SGHRS and CDR2 YFSETQ. CDR3 sequence reads: CASRTLTSGPYNEQFF. Here the CDR3 DNA reads TGCGCCAGCAGAACCCTGACTAGCGGGCCTTACAATGAGCAGTTCTTC.

The chain recombines TRBV4-1 with TRBJ2-3; 9 nucleotides agree with TRBD2. Germline trimming cut 1 base from V and 1 base from J; bases unmatched to any gene: 0. Germline CDR1 and CDR2: MGHRA and YSYEKL. The CDR3 length is 15 residues. The CDR3 reads CASSQGLAGTDTQYF. In DNA, the CDR3 is TGCGCCAGCAGCCAAGGACTAGCGGGCACAGATACGCAGTATTTT.

This clone was recorded only once. V and J are TRBV6-2 or TRBV6-3 and TRBJ1-5; 7 bases fit TRBD1. Per germline, CDR1 MNHEY and CDR2 SVGEGT. The CDR3 has 17 amino acids. The ends lost 6 bases at V and 4 bases at J; junction bases unmatched: 15. The CDR3 is CASSDRAYSMLNQPQHF. CDR3 sequence (DNA): TGTGCCAGCAGCGACAGGGCCTATTCTATGTTGAATCAGCCCCAGCATTTT.

This sequence joins TRBV11-2 and TRBJ1-3; weak D call: TRBD1 (6 bases). V lost 4 bases and J 4 bases, leaving 14 bases between the germline ends. CDR3 length: 15 amino acids. Germline CDR1 and CDR2: SGHAT and FQNNGV. The CDR3 sequence is CASSWGLGGGNTIYF. DNA of the CDR3: TGTGCCAGCAGCTGGGGGCTTGGCGGCGGAAACACCATATATTTT.

V and J are TRBV6-2 or TRBV6-3 and TRBJ1-2, with TRBD1 matching over 7 bases. The germline gives CDR1 MNHEY, CDR2 SVGEGT. This CDR3 comprises 14 residues. After removal of 5 bases from V and 3 bases from J, the junction contained 6 bases not matched to a gene. Here the CDR3 DNA reads TGTGCCAGCAGTCCACGACAGGGCGACTATGGCTACACCTTC. Its protein product is CASSPRQGDYGYTF.

As DNA, the CDR3 is TGTGCCAGCAGCGCAAACCGGCGGGACTTCTCCTACGAGCAGTACGTC. This encodes CASSANRRDFSYEQYV. The chain is built from TRBV11-3 and TRBJ2-7; TRBD2 is a possible D gene (6 bases). This CDR3 is 16 amino acids long. Per the germline V gene, CDR1 is SGHNT and CDR2 is YENEEA. The V end lost 5 bases, the J end lost 0 bases, and 17 bases lay between the germline ends.

Note on this clone: The DNA is left out, because the CDR3 cannot be placed on it with certainty; the CDR3 is given as TCRdb lists it. The CDR3 here is CASSVGQGATFF. V gene TRBV9 combines with J gene TRBJ1-1; TRBD1 reflects the table's D call only, with no check against the DNA. Germline V gene lookup returns CDR1 SGDLS and CDR2 YYNGEE. The CDR3 adds up to 12 amino acids, both ends counted.

This chain connects TRBV19 to TRBJ2-1; D unresolved. Germline V gives CDR1 LNHDA, CDR2 SQIVND (reference sequence). V lost 5 bases, J lost 10 bases, and 12 bases lay in between. CDR3 length: 12 residues. CDR3 in amino acids: CASSSANQEQFF. In DNA, the CDR3 is TGTGCCAGTAGTTCTGCGAATCAAGAGCAGTTCTTC.

This chain uses TRBV20-1 with TRBJ2-1, with TRBD2 identical over 8 bases. Trimming removed 3 bases from V and 10 bases from J; junction bases left unmatched: 5. The CDR3 has 12 amino acids. Looked up from germline, CDR1 is DFQATT and CDR2 is SNEGSKA (reference sequence). Written as DNA, the CDR3 is TGCAGTGCTAGTTATAGCGGGAACGAGCAGTTCTTC. Amino acids: CSASYSGNEQFF.

The rearrangement joins TRBV6-6 to TRBJ1-2, with D uncertain. Trimming left V 7 bases short and J 4 bases short, with 19 bases between. CDR1 and CDR2 from the germline V gene are MNHNY and SVGAGI (reference sequence). The CDR3 extends over 15 amino acids. CDR3: CASTQTNEALYGYTF. CDR3 nucleotides: TGTGCCAGCACCCAAACGAATGAGGCGCTCTATGGCTACACCTTC.

The V gene is TRBV9, the J gene TRBJ1-1; tentative D call: TRBD1 (5 bases). The V and J ends lost 3 bases and 1 base respectively, with 13 bases between them. The CDR3 is made up of 15 amino acids. Germline CDR1 and CDR2: SGDLS and YYNGEE. The CDR3 nucleotides are TGTGCCAGCAGCGGCCTGGGACTCCAGAACACTGAAGCTTTCTTT. This sequence encodes CASSGLGLQNTEAFF.